This T cell receptor beta chain was obtained from a study of CD8 T cells in Susac syndrome. In the case of this clonotype: Its antigen is undetermined.

The CDR3 has 13 amino acids. The study, taken as a whole, reports: The study conceded that its TCR sequencing and HLA analysis involved relatively few individuals.

Random hexamers were used to reverse transcribe roughly 0.5 to 1 ug of RNA. Amplification of TCR beta CDR3 was carried out by immunoSEQ multiplex PCR, which covered 54 Vbeta and 13 Jbeta segments. TCRdb processed the immunoSEQ multiplex PCR reads anew with MiXCR; each CDR3 protein has one entry. Here the sample spans approximately 160,000 distinct CDR3 sequences, 90% to 95% being singletons. Sequencing input: CD4+ T cells from PBMCs. The TCR was taken from a human donor with multiple sclerosis. The genes are TRBV21-1 and TRBJ1-1. TRBV21-1 is given as a pseudogene. The CDR3 is CASTPCRSTEAFF. The CDR3 nucleotides read TGTGCCAGCACCCCGTGCAGGAGCACTGAAGCTTTCTTT.